The following is a TCR beta chain sequence with its context. No cognate antigen has been identified for it. No base quality information exists; no much larger clone differs at one position. The data stem from a study of technical replicates of blood from several donors (dated by TCRdb to about 2017). The library was prepared using the immunoSEQ multiplex PCR assay. TCRdb stores this immuneACCESS table with in-frame sequences only. Part of the clones is absent; in the studies checked, under half of the shortfall reflects unresolved V genes, and no reason is known for the rest. The table for this sample lists roughly 79,000 clones; 96% of them were counted only once. Approximately 0.39% of the sample comes from the top ten. Including cysteine and phenylalanine, the CDR3 has 14 amino acids. Only the CDR3 DNA stays, 42 bases, in frame from base 1. The germline V gene gives CDR1 as MNHEY and CDR2 as SVGAGI. V is pared back by 0 bases and J by 5 bases, with 10 bases lying between the germline termini.

This clonotype was sampled from a human donor in good health. The chain was built from TRBV6-5 and TRBJ1-1, and possibly TRBD1, on 5 matching bases. Sequenced material: T cells isolated from PBMCs. The CDR3 reads as follows: CASSYSRGMTEAFF. The nucleotide sequence reads as follows: TGTGCCAGCAGTTACTCGCGGGGGATGACTGAAGCTTTCTTT.